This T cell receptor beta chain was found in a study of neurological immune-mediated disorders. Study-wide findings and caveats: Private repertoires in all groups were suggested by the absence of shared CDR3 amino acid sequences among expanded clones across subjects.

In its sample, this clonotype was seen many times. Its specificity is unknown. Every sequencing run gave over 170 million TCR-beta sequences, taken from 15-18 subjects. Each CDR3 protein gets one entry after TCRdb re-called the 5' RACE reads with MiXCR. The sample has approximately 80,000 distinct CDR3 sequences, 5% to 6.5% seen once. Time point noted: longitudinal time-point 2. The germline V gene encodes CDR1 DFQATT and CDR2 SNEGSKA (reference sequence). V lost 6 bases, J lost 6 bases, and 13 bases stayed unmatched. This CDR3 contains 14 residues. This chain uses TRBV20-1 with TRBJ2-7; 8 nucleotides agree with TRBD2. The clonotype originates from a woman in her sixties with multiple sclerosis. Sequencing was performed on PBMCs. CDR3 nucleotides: TGCAGTGCCAATGTTGGCGGGGGGACCATCGAGCAGTACTTC. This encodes CSANVGGGTIEQYF.